This TCR beta chain was recovered during a study of TIL therapy for anti-PD-1-resistant metastatic lung cancer. The libraries were made with immunoSEQ v3. Each library reached roughly 1.9 million read pairs, or about 4.5-6.5 million at deep level. TCRdb keeps only in-frame clones here, not all; method: immunoSEQ multiplex PCR. Found here are some 50,000 clones, 79% of them singletons; the top ten hold about 16%. Study-wide points: The cohort had more treatment-naive, never-smoker and oncogene-addicted patients than typical.

Time point denoted: pre-treatment sample, taken before nivolumab and TIL therapy. About this clone itself: Its antigen is unknown.

CDR1 and CDR2 from the germline V gene are MNHNS and SASEGT. Trimming cost V 3 bases and J 5 bases; bases outside gene matches: 5. The CDR3 consists of 14 residues. The sequence was collected from a man aged 70 or older with non-small cell lung cancer. The J gene is TRBJ2-5, the V gene TRBV6-1, with 8 bases aligning to TRBD1. This material consisted of blood, taken at baseline. This CDR3 reads CASSEDRVRETQYF. The CDR3, as DNA: TGTGCCAGCAGTGAGGACAGGGTCCGGGAGACCCAGTACTTC.